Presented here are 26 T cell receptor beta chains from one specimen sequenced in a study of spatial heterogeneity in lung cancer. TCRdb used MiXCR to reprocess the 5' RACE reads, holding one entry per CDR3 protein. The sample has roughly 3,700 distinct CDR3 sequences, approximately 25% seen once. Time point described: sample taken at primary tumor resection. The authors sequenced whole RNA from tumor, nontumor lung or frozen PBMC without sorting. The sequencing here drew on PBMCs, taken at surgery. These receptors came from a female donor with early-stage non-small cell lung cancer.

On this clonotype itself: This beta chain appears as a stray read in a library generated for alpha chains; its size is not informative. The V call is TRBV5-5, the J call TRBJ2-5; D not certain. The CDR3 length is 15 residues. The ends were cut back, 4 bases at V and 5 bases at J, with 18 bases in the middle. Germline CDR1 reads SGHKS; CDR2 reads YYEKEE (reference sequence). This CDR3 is CASSHLDPKRETQYF. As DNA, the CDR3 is TGTGCCAGCAGCCATCTAGACCCAAAAAGGGAGACCCAGTACTTC. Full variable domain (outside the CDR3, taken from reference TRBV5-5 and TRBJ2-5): DAGVTQSPTHLIKTRGQQVTLRCSPISGHKSVSWYQQVLGQGPQFIFQYYEKEERGRGNFPDRFSARQFPNYSSELNVNALLLGDSALYLCASSHLDPKRETQYFGPGTRLLVL.

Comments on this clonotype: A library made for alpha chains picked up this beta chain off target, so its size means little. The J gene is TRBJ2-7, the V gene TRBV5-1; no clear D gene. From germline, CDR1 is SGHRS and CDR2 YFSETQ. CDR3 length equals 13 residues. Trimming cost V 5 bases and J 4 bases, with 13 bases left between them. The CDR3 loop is CASRLTPGYEQYF. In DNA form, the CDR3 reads TGCGCCAGCAGACTTACCCCGGGTTACGAGCAGTACTTC.

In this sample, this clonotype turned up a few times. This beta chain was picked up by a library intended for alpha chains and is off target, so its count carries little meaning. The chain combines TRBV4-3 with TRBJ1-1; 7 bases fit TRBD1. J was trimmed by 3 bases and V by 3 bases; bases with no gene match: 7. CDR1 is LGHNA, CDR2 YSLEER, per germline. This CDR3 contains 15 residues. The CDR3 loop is CASSQTGRGHTEAFF. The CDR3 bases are TGCGCCAGCAGCCAGACAGGGAGGGGACACACTGAAGCTTTCTTT.

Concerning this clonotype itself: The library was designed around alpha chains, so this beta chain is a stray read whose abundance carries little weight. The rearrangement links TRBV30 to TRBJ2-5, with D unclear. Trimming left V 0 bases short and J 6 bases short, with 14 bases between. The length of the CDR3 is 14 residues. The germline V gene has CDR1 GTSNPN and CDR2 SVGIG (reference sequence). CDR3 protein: CAWSVRLSSQTQYF. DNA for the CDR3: TGTGCCTGGAGTGTACGGCTGAGCAGCCAGACCCAGTACTTC.

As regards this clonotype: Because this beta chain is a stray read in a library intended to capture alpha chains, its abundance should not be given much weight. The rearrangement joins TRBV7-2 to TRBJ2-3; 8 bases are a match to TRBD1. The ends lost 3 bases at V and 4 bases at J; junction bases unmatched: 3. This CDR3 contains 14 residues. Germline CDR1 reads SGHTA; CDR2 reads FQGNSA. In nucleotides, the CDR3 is TGTGCCAGCAGCTTCGGGACAGGTCCAGATACGCAGTATTTT. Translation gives CASSFGTGPDTQYF.

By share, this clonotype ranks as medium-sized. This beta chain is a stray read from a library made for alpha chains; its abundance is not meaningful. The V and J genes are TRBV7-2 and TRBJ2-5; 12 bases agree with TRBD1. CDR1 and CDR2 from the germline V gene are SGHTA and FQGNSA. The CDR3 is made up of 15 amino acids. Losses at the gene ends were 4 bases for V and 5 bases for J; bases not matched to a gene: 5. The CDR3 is CASSSGTGGWETQYF. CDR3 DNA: TGTGCCAGCAGCTCCGGGACAGGGGGCTGGGAGACCCAGTACTTC. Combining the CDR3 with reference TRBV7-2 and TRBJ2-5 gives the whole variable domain GAGVSQSPSNKVTEKGKDVELRCDPISGHTALYWYRQSLGQGLEFLIYFQGNSAPDKSGLPSDRFSAERTGGSVSTLTIQRTQQEDSAVYLCASSSGTGGWETQYFGPGTRLLVL.

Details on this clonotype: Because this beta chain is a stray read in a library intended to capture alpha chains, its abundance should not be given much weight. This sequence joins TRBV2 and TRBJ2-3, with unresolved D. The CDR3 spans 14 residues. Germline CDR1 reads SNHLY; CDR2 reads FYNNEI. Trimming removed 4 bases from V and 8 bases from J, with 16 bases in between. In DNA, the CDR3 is TGTGCCAGCAGTGTAGATTCCTCCTCCCGTACGCAGTATTTT. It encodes CASSVDSSSRTQYF.

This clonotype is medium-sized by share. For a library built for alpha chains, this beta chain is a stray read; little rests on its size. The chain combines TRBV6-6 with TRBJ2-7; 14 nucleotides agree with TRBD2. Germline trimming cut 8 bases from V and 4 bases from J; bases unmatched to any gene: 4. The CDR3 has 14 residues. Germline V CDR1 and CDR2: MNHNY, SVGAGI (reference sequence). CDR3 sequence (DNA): TGTGCCAGCGGGACTAGCGGGAGTAGGTACGAGCAGTACTTC. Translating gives CASGTSGSRYEQYF.

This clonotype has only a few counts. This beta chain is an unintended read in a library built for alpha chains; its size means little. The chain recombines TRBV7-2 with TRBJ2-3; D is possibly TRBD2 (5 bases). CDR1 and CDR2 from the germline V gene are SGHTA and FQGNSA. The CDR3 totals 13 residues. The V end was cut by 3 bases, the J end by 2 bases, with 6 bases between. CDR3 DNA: TGTGCCAGCAGCTTCGGGATCACAGATACGCAGTATTTT. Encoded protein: CASSFGITDTQYF.

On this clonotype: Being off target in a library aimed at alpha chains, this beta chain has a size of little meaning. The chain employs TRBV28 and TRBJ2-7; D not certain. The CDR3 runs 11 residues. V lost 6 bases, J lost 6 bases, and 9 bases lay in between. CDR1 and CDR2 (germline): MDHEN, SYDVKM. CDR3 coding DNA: TGTGCCAGCAGCACTCGGTCCGAGCAGTACTTC. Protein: CASSTRSEQYF.

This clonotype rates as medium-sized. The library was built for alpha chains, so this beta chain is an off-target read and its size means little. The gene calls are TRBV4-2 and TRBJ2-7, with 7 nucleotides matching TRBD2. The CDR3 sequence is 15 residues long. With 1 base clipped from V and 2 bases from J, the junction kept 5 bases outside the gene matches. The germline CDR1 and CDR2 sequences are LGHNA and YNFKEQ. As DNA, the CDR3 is TGTGCCAGCAGCCAAGCTGCGGGAGATACCTACGAGCAGTACTTC. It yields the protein CASSQAAGDTYEQYF.

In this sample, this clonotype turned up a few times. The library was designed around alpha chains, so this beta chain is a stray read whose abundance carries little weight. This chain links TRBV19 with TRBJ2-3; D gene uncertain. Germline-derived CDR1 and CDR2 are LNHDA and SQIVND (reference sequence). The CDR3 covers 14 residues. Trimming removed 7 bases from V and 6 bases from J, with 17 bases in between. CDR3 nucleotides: TGTGCCAGTACCTCCTCCCACAGCAGTGATACGCAGTATTTT. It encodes CASTSSHSSDTQYF. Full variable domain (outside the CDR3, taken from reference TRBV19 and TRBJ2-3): DGGITQSPKYLFRKEGQNVTLSCEQNLNHDAMYWYRQDPGQGLRLIYYSQIVNDFQKGDIAEGYSVSREKKESFPLTVTSAQKNPTAFYLCASTSSHSSDTQYFGPGTRLTVL.

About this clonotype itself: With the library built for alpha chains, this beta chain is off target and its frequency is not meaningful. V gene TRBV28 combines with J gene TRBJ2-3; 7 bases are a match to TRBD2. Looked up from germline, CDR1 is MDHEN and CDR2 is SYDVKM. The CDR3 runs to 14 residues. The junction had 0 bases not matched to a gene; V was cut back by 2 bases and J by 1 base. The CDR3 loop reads CASSLLAGTDTQYF. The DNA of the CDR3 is TGTGCCAGCAGTTTACTAGCGGGCACAGATACGCAGTATTTT.

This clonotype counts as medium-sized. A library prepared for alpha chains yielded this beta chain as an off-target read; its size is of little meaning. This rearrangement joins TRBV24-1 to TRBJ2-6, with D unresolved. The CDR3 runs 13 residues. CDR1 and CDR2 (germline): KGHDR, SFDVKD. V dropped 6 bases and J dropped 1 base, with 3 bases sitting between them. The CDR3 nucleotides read TGTGCCACCAGTCTATCTGGGGCCAACGTCCTGACTTTC. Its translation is CATSLSGANVLTF.

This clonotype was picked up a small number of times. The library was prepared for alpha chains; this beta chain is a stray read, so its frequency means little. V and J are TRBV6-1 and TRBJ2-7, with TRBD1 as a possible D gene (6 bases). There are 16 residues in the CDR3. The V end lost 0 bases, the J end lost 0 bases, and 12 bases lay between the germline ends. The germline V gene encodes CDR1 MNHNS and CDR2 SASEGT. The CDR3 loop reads CASSEAAGESSYEQYF. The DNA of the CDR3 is TGTGCCAGCAGTGAAGCAGCAGGGGAAAGCTCCTACGAGCAGTACTTC.

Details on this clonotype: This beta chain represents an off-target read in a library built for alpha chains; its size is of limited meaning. The DNA of the CDR3 is TGTGCCAGCTCACCGACAGGGAGCACAGATACGCAGTATTTT. Residues: CASSPTGSTDTQYF. The J gene is TRBJ2-3, the V gene TRBV18; 7 bases are shared with TRBD1. V was pared by 3 bases and J by 0 bases, with 0 bases of the junction left unmatched. Germline values: CDR1 KGHSH, CDR2 LQKENI. The length of the CDR3 is 14 residues.

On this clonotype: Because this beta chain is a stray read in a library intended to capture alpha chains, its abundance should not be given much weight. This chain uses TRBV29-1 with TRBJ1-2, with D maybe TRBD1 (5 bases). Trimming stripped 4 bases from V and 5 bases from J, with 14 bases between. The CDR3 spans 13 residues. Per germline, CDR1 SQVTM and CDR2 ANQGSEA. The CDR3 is CSVASGGKYGYTF. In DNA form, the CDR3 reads TGCAGCGTTGCTTCGGGGGGTAAATATGGCTACACCTTC.

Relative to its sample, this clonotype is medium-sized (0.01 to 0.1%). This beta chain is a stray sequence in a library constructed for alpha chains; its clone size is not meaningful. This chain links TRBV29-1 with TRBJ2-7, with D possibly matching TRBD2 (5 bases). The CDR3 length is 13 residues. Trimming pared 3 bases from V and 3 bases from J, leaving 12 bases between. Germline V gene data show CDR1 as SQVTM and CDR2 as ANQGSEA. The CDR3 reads CSVESRGDYEQYF. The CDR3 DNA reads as TGCAGCGTTGAGAGCCGGGGAGACTACGAGCAGTACTTC.

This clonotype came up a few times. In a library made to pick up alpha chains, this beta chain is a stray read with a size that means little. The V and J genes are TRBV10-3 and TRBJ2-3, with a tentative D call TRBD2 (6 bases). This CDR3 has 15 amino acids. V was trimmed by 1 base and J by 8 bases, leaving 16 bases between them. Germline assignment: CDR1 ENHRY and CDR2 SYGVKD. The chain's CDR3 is CAISELGDLGGTQYF. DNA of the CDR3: TGTGCCATCAGTGAGTTAGGGGACCTGGGAGGTACGCAGTATTTT.

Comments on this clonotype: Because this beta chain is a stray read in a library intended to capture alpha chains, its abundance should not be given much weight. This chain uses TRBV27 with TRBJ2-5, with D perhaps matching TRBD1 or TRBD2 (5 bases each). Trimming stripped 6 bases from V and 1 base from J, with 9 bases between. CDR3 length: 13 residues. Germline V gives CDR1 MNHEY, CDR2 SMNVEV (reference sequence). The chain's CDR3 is CASSRGSQETQYF. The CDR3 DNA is TGTGCCAGCAGCCGGGGCTCCCAAGAGACCCAGTACTTC.

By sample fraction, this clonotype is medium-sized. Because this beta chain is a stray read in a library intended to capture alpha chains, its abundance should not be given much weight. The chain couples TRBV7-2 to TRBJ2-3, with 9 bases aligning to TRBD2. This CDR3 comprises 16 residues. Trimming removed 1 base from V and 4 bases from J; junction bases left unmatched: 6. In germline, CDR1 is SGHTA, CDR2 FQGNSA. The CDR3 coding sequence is TGTGCCAGCAGCTTAGGAGGTAGCGGGAGCGCAGATACGCAGTATTTT. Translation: CASSLGGSGSADTQYF. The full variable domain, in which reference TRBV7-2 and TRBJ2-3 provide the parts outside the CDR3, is GAGVSQSPSNKVTEKGKDVELRCDPISGHTALYWYRQSLGQGLEFLIYFQGNSAPDKSGLPSDRFSAERTGGSVSTLTIQRTQQEDSAVYLCASSLGGSGSADTQYFGPGTRLTVL.

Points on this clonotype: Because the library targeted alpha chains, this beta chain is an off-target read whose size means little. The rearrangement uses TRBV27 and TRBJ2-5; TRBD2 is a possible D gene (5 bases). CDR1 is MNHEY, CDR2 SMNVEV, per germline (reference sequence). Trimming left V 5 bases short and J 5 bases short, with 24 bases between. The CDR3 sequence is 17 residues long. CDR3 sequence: CASSPGLLGSALETQYF. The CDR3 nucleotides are TGTGCCAGCAGTCCCGGGCTCCTGGGGAGCGCCTTGGAGACCCAGTACTTC.

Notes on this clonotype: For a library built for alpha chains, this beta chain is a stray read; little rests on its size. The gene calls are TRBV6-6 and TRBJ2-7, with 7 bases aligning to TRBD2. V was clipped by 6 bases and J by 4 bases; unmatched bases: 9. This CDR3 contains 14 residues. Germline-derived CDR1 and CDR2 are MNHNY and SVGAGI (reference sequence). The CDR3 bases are TGTGCCAGCAGGACAGCGGGATGGCTTTACGAGCAGTACTTC. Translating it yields CASRTAGWLYEQYF.

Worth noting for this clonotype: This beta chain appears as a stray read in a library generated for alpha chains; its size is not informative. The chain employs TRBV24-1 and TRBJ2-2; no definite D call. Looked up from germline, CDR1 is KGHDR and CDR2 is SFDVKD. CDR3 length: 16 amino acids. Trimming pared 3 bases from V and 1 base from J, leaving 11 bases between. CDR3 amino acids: CATSDPRWGNTGELFF. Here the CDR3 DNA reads TGTGCCACCAGTGATCCACGGTGGGGGAACACCGGGGAGCTGTTTTTT.

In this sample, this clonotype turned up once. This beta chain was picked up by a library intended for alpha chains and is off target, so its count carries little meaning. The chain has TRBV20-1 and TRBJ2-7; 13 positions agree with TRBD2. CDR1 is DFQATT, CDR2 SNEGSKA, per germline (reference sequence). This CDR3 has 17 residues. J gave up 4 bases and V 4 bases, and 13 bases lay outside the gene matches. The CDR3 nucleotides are TGCAGTGCTACAGGGACTAGCGGGACAATATCACCTTACGAGCAGTACTTC. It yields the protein CSATGTSGTISPYEQYF.

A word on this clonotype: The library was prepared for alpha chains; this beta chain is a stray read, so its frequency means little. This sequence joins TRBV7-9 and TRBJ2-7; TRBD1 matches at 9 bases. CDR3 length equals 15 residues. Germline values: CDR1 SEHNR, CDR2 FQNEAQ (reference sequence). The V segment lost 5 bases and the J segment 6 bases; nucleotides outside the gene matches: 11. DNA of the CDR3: TGTGCCAGCAGCCAAACCGGGACAGGGACGGGCGAGCAGTACTTC. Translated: CASSQTGTGTGEQYF.